These 6 T cell receptor beta chains were sequenced from one sample in a study of blood T cell repertoires in COVID-19. Data came from immunoSEQ multiplex PCR; TCRdb stores just in-frame clones and leaves some out. The sample lists roughly 200,000 clones, around 88% occurring once. The sequenced sample consisted of peripheral blood. These receptor sequences come from a middle-aged man with active or convalescent COVID-19.

The rearrangement uses TRBV30 and TRBJ2-2; 10 bases line up with TRBD1. The germline V gene has CDR1 GTSNPN and CDR2 SVGIG (reference sequence). J was trimmed by 7 bases and V by 0 bases; bases with no gene match: 17. The length of the CDR3 is 19 residues. The CDR3 bases are TGTGCCTGGAGTGTACGATCCCCAACCGGGACAGGGGTCGGCGGGGAGCTGTTTTTT. Translation: CAWSVRSPTGTGVGGELFF.

The J gene is TRBJ1-2, the V gene TRBV11-2; TRBD1 aligns across 8 bases. Germline-derived CDR1 and CDR2 are SGHAT and FQNNGV. V trimming: 5 bases; J trimming: 4 bases; junction bases outside the gene matches: 6. The CDR3 spans 14 residues. The CDR3 region is CASSPGQEVYGYTF. CDR3 in DNA: TGTGCCAGCAGCCCGGGACAGGAGGTCTATGGCTACACCTTC.

The V call is TRBV24-1, the J call TRBJ2-1; 7 nucleotides match TRBD2. CDR3 length: 17 amino acids. V shed 4 bases and J 6 bases; nucleotides not matched to a gene: 14. Looked up from germline, CDR1 is KGHDR and CDR2 is SFDVKD. The CDR3 protein is CATSDGGGGRSRNEQFF. The CDR3 DNA follows: TGTGCCACCAGTGACGGGGGAGGCGGGAGAAGTCGCAATGAGCAGTTCTTC.

The genes are TRBV24-1 and TRBJ2-1, with TRBD2 matching over 7 bases. The V segment lost 3 bases and the J segment 7 bases; nucleotides outside the gene matches: 14. Per germline, CDR1 KGHDR and CDR2 SFDVKD. The length of the CDR3 is 17 residues. CDR3 sequence reads: CATSDAPGGMFGNEQFF. CDR3 nucleotide sequence: TGTGCCACCAGTGATGCCCCCGGGGGGATGTTCGGGAATGAGCAGTTCTTC.

This clone has only one observation. The chain couples TRBV6-5 to TRBJ2-5; D possibly corresponds to TRBD2 (7 bases). The CDR3 length is 11 residues. V was pared by 11 bases and J by 4 bases, with 11 bases between. CDR1 is MNHEY, CDR2 SVGAGI, per germline. The CDR3 bases are TGTGCCGGGGGGGGCCTAGAGACCCAGTACTTC. Residues: CAGGGLETQYF.

This chain connects TRBV6-6 to TRBJ2-7; D may be TRBD2 (7 bases). The CDR3 is made up of 15 amino acids. CDR1 is MNHNY and CDR2 is SVGAGI in the germline V gene (reference sequence). V was shortened by 6 bases and J by 2 bases, with 17 bases between the two germline ends. CDR3 DNA: TGTGCCAGCAGACGCCAGGGAGGGGACACCTACGAGCAGTACTTC. Amino acids: CASRRQGGDTYEQYF.